These 14 T cell receptor beta chains were sequenced from one sample in a study of T cell clonality in common variable immunodeficiency. Repertoires were generated with immunoSEQ multiplex PCR, while TCRdb's copy carries only in-frame clones and drops some. The sample yields fewer than 50,000 clones, without any singletons. Specimen: peripheral blood mononuclear cells. The origin of the receptors is a person aged 18 to 69 in good health.

This clone appeared many times. The DNA ends 3 residues before the CDR3 does, and the rest of the CDR3 is filled in from the germline J gene. The chain is built from TRBV2 and TRBJ1-2; 8 bases align to TRBD1. The CDR3 loop spans 16 amino acids. After removal of 0 bases from V and 5 bases from J, the junction contained 8 bases not matched to a gene. Per the germline V gene, CDR1 is SNHLY and CDR2 is FYNNEI. The DNA read from the CDR3 is TGTGCCAGCAGTGAAGCGCAACGGACAGGGAGGTATGGC. This sequence encodes CASSEAQRTGRYG. In full, the CDR3 reads CASSEAQRTGRYGYTF.

This clone was detected many times. The CDR3 is cut off 3 residues early in the read; its end comes from the germline J gene. The chain is built from TRBV4-2 and TRBJ1-2, with D tentatively TRBD1 (5 bases). The CDR3 is made up of 16 amino acids. The germline CDR1 and CDR2 sequences are LGHNA and YNFKEQ. V was pared by 6 bases and J by 2 bases, with 19 bases between. This chain's CDR3 is CASRDETTDSNYGYTF. CDR3 DNA (partial): TGTGCCAGCAGGGATGAAACGACCGACAGCAACTATGGC.

This clone was found many times. The observed sequence ends 3 residues before the CDR3 terminus, with the missing tail filled in from the germline J gene. The chain uses TRBV7-8 and TRBJ2-1; TRBD1 aligns across 7 bases. The germline gives CDR1 SGHVS, CDR2 FQNEAQ. The CDR3 has 15 amino acids. The junction had 5 bases not matched to a gene; V was cut back by 2 bases and J by 4 bases. CDR3 bases read: TGTGCCAGCAGCTTAAGCAGGGGGTATTACAATGAG. It yields the protein CASSLSRGYYNE. The full CDR3 is CASSLSRGYYNEQFF.

This clone was picked up a small number of times. The observed sequence ends 3 residues before the CDR3 terminus, with the missing tail filled in from the germline J gene. V gene TRBV10-2 combines with J gene TRBJ2-7; 13 bases match TRBD2. The CDR3 covers 15 residues. V was pared by 6 bases and J by 2 bases, with 4 bases of the junction left unmatched. Looked up from germline, CDR1 is WSHSY and CDR2 is SAAADI. The CDR3 DNA, read in part, is TGCGCCAGCAGAGCCGGACTAGCGGGAGCCTACGAG. This sequence encodes CASRAGLAGAYE. The CDR3 in its entirety is CASRAGLAGAYEQYF.

This clone is categorized as medium-sized. The CDR3 end lies 3 residues beyond the end of the read and is filled in from the germline J gene. This rearrangement joins TRBV7-2 to TRBJ2-5; possible D gene TRBD2, 6 bases. The CDR3 is made up of 15 amino acids. V was shortened by 0 bases and J by 3 bases, with 11 bases between the two germline ends. From germline, CDR1 is SGHTA and CDR2 FQGNSA. The CDR3 sequence is CASSLAGTSKETQYF. The CDR3 DNA, read in part, is TGTGCCAGCAGCTTAGCGGGTACTAGCAAAGAGACC.

This clone was seen at least ten times. Read coverage stops 3 residues before the CDR3 terminus; the germline J gene supplies the remainder. The chain uses TRBV6-1 and TRBJ1-2; 7 bases are a match to TRBD1. Germline V gives CDR1 MNHNS, CDR2 SASEGT. V dropped 4 bases and J dropped 4; count of bases not matched to a gene: 9. The CDR3 loop spans 15 amino acids. CDR3 residues: CASSADRVSGYGYTF. CDR3 bases read: TGTGCCAGCAGTGCCGACAGGGTCTCGGGCTATGGC.

This clone was seen ten or more times. With the read ending 3 residues before the CDR3 end, the germline J gene is used to fill in that end. V is TRBV20-1 and J is TRBJ2-7, with unresolved D. The V end was cut by 2 bases, the J end by 0 bases, with 8 bases between. There are 13 residues in the CDR3. Germline V gene lookup returns CDR1 DFQATT and CDR2 SNEGSKA (reference sequence). The CDR3 DNA, read in part, is TGCAGTGCTAGATTTACCAGCTCCTACGAG. Translated: CSARFTSSYE. From start to end, the CDR3 is CSARFTSSYEQYF.

This clone was detected ten times or more. From the germline J gene comes the end of the CDR3, since the read stops 3 residues before it. The chain employs TRBV6-4 and TRBJ2-1; 10 bases align to TRBD1. Germline values: CDR1 MRHNA, CDR2 SNTAGT. This CDR3 is 16 amino acids long. V lost 3 bases to trimming and J lost 6 bases; unmatched junction nucleotides: 8. CDR3 sequence: CASSENTGQGGNEQFF. Partial CDR3 DNA: TGTGCCAGCAGTGAGAACACCGGACAGGGGGGCAATGAG.

This clone was picked up many times. With the read ending 3 residues before the CDR3 end, the germline J gene is used to fill in that end. The chain joins TRBV18 to TRBJ1-6; D possibly corresponds to TRBD1 (6 bases). V lost 3 bases and J 5 bases, leaving 11 bases between the germline ends. Germline CDR1 and CDR2: KGHSH and LQKENI. The CDR3 length is 15 residues. The DNA read from the CDR3 is TGTGCCAGCTCACCGTCAGGGGCCGATAATTCACCC. Its protein product is CASSPSGADNSP. The entire CDR3 protein reads CASSPSGADNSPLHF.

This clone was detected many times. The read gets to within 3 residues of the CDR3 end, and the germline J gene fills in the rest. The gene calls are TRBV7-8 and TRBJ2-7, with 8 bases fitting TRBD2. In germline, CDR1 is SGHVS, CDR2 FQNEAQ. Germline trimming cut 2 bases from V and 4 bases from J; bases unmatched to any gene: 10. The CDR3 spans 16 residues. The DNA read from the CDR3 is TGTGCCAGCAGCTTACTGCTAGCGGGCTTCCTGTACGAG. It specifies CASSLLLAGFLYE. The whole CDR3 region reads CASSLLLAGFLYEQYF.

This clone showed up many times. Coverage ceases 3 residues before the CDR3 finishes, and the germline J gene fills in the end. The same CDR3 is also encoded by other DNA sequences in this sample. The V call is TRBV18, the J call TRBJ2-1; 8 bases are shared with TRBD2. Germline values: CDR1 KGHSH, CDR2 LQKENI. After removal of 0 bases from V and 8 bases from J, the junction contained 12 bases not matched to a gene. This CDR3 spans 17 amino acids. CDR3 DNA, as far as it was read: TGTGCCAGCTCACCACCGGTAGCGGGGCTTTACGTGGATGAG. This gives the protein CASSPPVAGLYVDE. The entire CDR3 is CASSPPVAGLYVDEQFF.

This clone was detected many times. Read coverage stops 3 residues before the CDR3 terminus; the germline J gene supplies the remainder. The chain links TRBV4-2 to TRBJ2-1; TRBD2 agrees at 7 bases. The CDR3 is made up of 16 amino acids. V gave up 4 bases and J gave up 2 bases; unmatched junction bases: 8. Germline V gives CDR1 LGHNA, CDR2 YNFKEQ. The part of the CDR3 DNA that was read is TGTGCCAGCAGCCCCGGGGGGATTGGTGCCTACAATGAG. Translated: CASSPGGIGAYNE. The full CDR3 sequence reads CASSPGGIGAYNEQFF.

At least ten counts were recorded for this clone. The read terminates 3 residues before the CDR3 end, so the remaining end is supplied by the germline J gene. The V and J genes are TRBV10-3 and TRBJ2-1; no clear D. V lost 6 bases and J 5 bases, leaving 11 bases between the germline ends. Germline V gene lookup returns CDR1 ENHRY and CDR2 SYGVKD. This CDR3 has 13 amino acids. The CDR3 loop reads CAIRDGQDNEQFF. Incomplete CDR3 DNA: TGTGCCATCAGAGATGGGCAGGACAATGAG.

The table lists this clone with many counts. The read stops 3 residues short of the end of the CDR3; the missing end is completed from the germline J gene. This rearrangement joins TRBV30 to TRBJ1-3; possible D gene TRBD1, 5 bases. Germline CDR1 reads GTSNPN; CDR2 reads SVGIG (reference sequence). This CDR3 has 13 amino acids. Trimming shortened V by 7 bases and J by 0 bases, and 10 bases separated the two germline ends. CDR3 sequence reads: CASHDSSGNTIYF. The CDR3 DNA, read in part, is TGTGCCTCCCATGACAGCTCTGGAAACACC.